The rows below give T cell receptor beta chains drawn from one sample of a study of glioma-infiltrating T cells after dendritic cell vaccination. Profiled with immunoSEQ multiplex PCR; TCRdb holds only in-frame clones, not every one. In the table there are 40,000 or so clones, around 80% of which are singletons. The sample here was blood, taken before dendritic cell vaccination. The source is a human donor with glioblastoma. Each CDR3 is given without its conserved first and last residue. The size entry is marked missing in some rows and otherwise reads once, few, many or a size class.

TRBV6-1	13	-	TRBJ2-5	ASSGLAGGGETQY
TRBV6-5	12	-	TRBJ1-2	ASSDGLARYGYT
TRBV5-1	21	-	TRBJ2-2	ASSYDKMDRANGGFHRHGELF
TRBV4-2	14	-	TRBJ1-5	ASSRGQGDRNQPQH
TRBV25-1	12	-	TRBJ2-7	ASSGQGFSYEQY
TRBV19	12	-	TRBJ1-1	ASSAQGTNTEAF
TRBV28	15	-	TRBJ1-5	ASRISGTGALQGPQH
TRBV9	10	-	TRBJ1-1	ASSPQPPEAF
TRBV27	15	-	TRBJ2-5	ASSLRGLAGGPPTQY
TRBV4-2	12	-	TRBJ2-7	ASSQDRGVDEQY
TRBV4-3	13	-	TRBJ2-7	ASSQDWDRAYEQY
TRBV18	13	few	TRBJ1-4	ASSPSGTGLEKLF
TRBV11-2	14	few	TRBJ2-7	ASSVPASGGLLEQY
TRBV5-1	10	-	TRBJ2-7	ASSLPTDEQY
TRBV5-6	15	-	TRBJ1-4	ASSSQLRRQGSEKLF
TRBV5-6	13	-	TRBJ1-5	ASSGTGRPDQPQH
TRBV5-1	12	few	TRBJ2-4	ASSLEGAENIQY